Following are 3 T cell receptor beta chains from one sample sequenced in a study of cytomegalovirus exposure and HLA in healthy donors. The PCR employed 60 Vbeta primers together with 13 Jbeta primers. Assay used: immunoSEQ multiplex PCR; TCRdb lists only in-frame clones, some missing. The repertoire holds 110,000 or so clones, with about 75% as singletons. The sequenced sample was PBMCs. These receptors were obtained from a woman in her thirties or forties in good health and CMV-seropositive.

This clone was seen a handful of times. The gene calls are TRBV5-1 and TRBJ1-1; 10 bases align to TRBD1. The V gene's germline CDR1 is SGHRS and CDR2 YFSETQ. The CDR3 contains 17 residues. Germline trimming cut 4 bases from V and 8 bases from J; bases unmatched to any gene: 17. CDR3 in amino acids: CASSLSPGTGVTFEAFF. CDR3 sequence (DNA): TGCGCCAGCAGCCTCTCCCCCGGGACAGGGGTAACCTTCGAAGCTTTCTTT.

The CDR3 sequence is CASSQLQGADVEQYF. In DNA, the CDR3 is TGCGCCAGCAGCCAACTACAGGGGGCTGACGTCGAGCAGTACTTC. The chain is built from TRBV5-1 and TRBJ2-7; 9 nucleotides agree with TRBD1. Germline CDR1 and CDR2: SGHRS and YFSETQ. This CDR3 region has 15 residues. J gave up 6 bases and V 4 bases, and 11 bases lay outside the gene matches.

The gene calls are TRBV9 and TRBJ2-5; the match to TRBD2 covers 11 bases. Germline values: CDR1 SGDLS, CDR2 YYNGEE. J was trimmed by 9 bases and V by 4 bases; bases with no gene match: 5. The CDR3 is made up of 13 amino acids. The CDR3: CASSPGLAVPQYF. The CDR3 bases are TGTGCCAGCAGCCCGGGACTAGCGGTTCCCCAGTACTTC.